What follows are 30 T cell receptor beta chains derived from one specimen sequenced in a study of brain T cells in children with intractable seizures. The method was immunoSEQ multiplex PCR; TCRdb's version includes in-frame clones alone and lacks a portion of them. Among several thousand clones listed, less than 80% were seen once. Surgery cases with the highest brain T cell transcript signatures were chosen for sequencing. Source: resected brain tissue, taken at surgery. Receptors were obtained from a girl aged 2 to 9 with tuberous sclerosis and intractable seizures.

The V gene is TRBV5-5, the J gene TRBJ2-5; D may correspond to TRBD1 or TRBD2 (5 bases each). Deletions cut 4 bases from V and 5 bases from J, with 21 bases between. Germline values: CDR1 SGHKS, CDR2 YYEKEE (reference sequence). The CDR3 consists of 16 residues. CDR3 residues: CASSHAGTASRETQYF. The CDR3 DNA sequence: TGTGCCAGCAGCCACGCCGGGACGGCTTCTCGGGAGACCCAGTACTTC.

This chain uses TRBV10-2 with TRBJ2-7; possible D gene TRBD1, 6 bases. The V gene's germline CDR1 is WSHSY and CDR2 SAAADI. V was shortened by 6 bases and J by 3 bases, with 12 bases between the two germline ends. The CDR3 totals 13 residues. The CDR3 DNA reads as TGCGCCAGCAGATCGGGACAAAACTACGAGCAGTACGTC. This codes for CASRSGQNYEQYV.

The rearrangement joins TRBV9 to TRBJ1-5, with D tentatively TRBD1 (5 bases). The V end was cut by 0 bases, the J end by 1 base, with 14 bases between. Germline assignment: CDR1 SGDLS and CDR2 YYNGEE. CDR3 size: 17 residues. CDR3 region: CASSVVFRDVSNQPQHF. CDR3 in DNA: TGTGCCAGCAGCGTAGTATTCAGGGACGTAAGCAATCAGCCCCAGCATTTT.

This clone was counted only a few times. This chain uses TRBV24-1 with TRBJ2-7, with 9 nucleotides matching TRBD1. Germline CDR1 KGHDR, CDR2 SFDVKD. There are 14 residues in the CDR3. Trimming took 2 bases from V and 7 from J; bases not matched to a gene: 5. CDR3 in DNA: TGTGCCACCAGTGATTCACAGGGGGCGCCTGAGCAGTACTTC. Its translation is CATSDSQGAPEQYF.

The chain combines TRBV6-4 with TRBJ2-1; 7 positions match TRBD2. The CDR3 is 16 residues long. Germline loops: CDR1 MRHNA, CDR2 SNTAGT. After removal of 6 bases from V and 1 base from J, the junction contained 9 bases not matched to a gene. The CDR3 bases are TGTGCCAGCAGCCTCACCGGTAGCGGGTCCTACAATGAGCAGTTCTTC. This gives the protein CASSLTGSGSYNEQFF.

This chain uses TRBV30 with TRBJ2-7; 8 bases are a match to TRBD2. CDR1 is GTSNPN, CDR2 SVGIG, per germline (reference sequence). V trimming: 0 bases; J trimming: 2 bases; junction bases outside the gene matches: 3. There are 14 residues in the CDR3. CDR3 residues: CAWSVFGGAYEQYF. The CDR3, as DNA: TGTGCCTGGAGTGTATTCGGGGGGGCCTACGAGCAGTACTTC. Full variable domain (remainder filled in from reference TRBV30 and TRBJ2-7): SQTIHQWPATLVQPVGSPLSLECTVEGTSNPNLYWYRQAAGRGLQLLFYSVGIGQISSEVPQNLSASRPQDRQFILSSKKLLLSDSGFYLCAWSVFGGAYEQYFGPGTRLTVT.

V usage is TRBV4-1 and J usage is TRBJ2-4; 8 nucleotides match TRBD1. Trimming cost V 0 bases and J 8 bases; bases outside gene matches: 6. Germline CDR1 and CDR2: MGHRA and YSYEKL. CDR3 size: 15 residues. The CDR3 nucleotides are TGCGCCAGCAGCCAAGATCTAACAGGGGGGTACATTCAGTACTTC. Its translation is CASSQDLTGGYIQYF.

The rearrangement links TRBV25-1 to TRBJ1-2; TRBD1 agrees at 8 bases. Germline V CDR1 and CDR2: MGHDK, SYGVNS. V shed 8 bases, J shed 5 bases, and the junction held 7 bases outside the gene matches. The CDR3 spans 13 residues. CDR3 in amino acids: CASGVQGAYGYTF. In nucleotides, the CDR3 is TGTGCCAGCGGAGTCCAGGGGGCGTATGGCTACACCTTC.

The V call is TRBV7-4, the J call TRBJ1-1; D is unresolved. CDR1 and CDR2 (germline): SGHVT, SQSDAQ. The CDR3 spans 16 residues. V was pared by 1 base and J by 2 bases, with 14 bases between. In DNA, the CDR3 is TGTGCCAGCAGCTTAGGAATGTTGGCAGTTAACACTGAAGCTTTCTTT. This codes for CASSLGMLAVNTEAFF. The entire variable domain, with the rest obtained from reference TRBV7-4 and TRBJ1-1, is as follows: GAGVSQSPRYKVAKRGRDVALRCDSISGHVTLYWYRQTLGQGSEVLTYSQSDAQRDKSGRPSGRFSAERPERSVSTLKIQRTEQGDSAVYLCASSLGMLAVNTEAFFGQGTRLTVV.

The genes are TRBV19 and TRBJ1-2, with 8 bases that match TRBD1. V was clipped by 10 bases and J by 4 bases; unmatched bases: 11. CDR1 is LNHDA and CDR2 is SQIVND in the germline V gene (reference sequence). The CDR3 is made up of 14 amino acids. The CDR3 here is CATKGEGQGYGYTF. In nucleotides, the CDR3 is TGTGCCACTAAGGGTGAAGGACAGGGCTATGGCTACACCTTC.

J is TRBJ1-2 and V is TRBV2, with D possibly TRBD1 on 6 matching bases. Germline-derived CDR1 and CDR2 are SNHLY and FYNNEI. V was shortened by 6 bases and J by 0 bases, with 14 bases between the two germline ends. CDR3 length: 15 amino acids. This chain's CDR3 is CASSARGRANYGYTF. In DNA form, the CDR3 reads TGTGCCAGCAGCGCCAGGGGTCGGGCTAACTATGGCTACACCTTC.

This clone was seen only once. The chain combines TRBV24-1 with TRBJ2-5, with D unclear. Germline V gene lookup returns CDR1 KGHDR and CDR2 SFDVKD. Trimming shortened V by 4 bases and J by 6 bases, and 17 bases separated the two germline ends. This CDR3 spans 15 amino acids. This chain's CDR3 is CATSDHATPTKTQYF. Written as DNA, the CDR3 is TGTGCCACCAGTGACCATGCGACCCCTACTAAGACCCAGTACTTC.

About this clone itself: Germline and junction disagree at one end, which may indicate a read error. The rearrangement joins TRBV5-1 to TRBJ2-2; the D is unclear. Germline CDR1 and CDR2: SGHRS and YFSETQ. The CDR3 spans 12 residues. The CDR3 protein is CASSLNSGELFF. CDR3 in DNA: TGCGCCAGCAGCTTGAACTCCGGGGAGCTGTTTTTT.

The chain is built from TRBV9 and TRBJ2-7; D gene unclear. Trimming left V 3 bases short and J 2 bases short, with 9 bases between. The CDR3 covers 13 residues. Germline-derived CDR1 and CDR2 are SGDLS and YYNGEE. CDR3 nucleotides: TGTGCCAGCAGCGCGCAGGTCGCCTACGAGCAGTACTTC. It specifies CASSAQVAYEQYF. Drawing the rest from reference TRBV9 and TRBJ2-7, the complete variable domain is DSGVTQTPKHLITATGQRVTLRCSPRSGDLSVYWYQQSLDQGLQFLIQYYNGEERAKGNILERFSAQQFPDLHSELNLSSLELGDSALYFCASSAQVAYEQYFGPGTRLTVT.

The rearrangement uses TRBV2 and TRBJ1-6; tentatively, D is TRBD1 (5 bases). Deletions cut 6 bases from V and 9 bases from J, with 18 bases between. The CDR3 loop spans 15 amino acids. Germline loops: CDR1 SNHLY, CDR2 FYNNEI. CDR3 DNA sequence: TGTGCCAGCAGAATGGGAATGGGGGAGATTTCACCCCTCCACTTT. Translating it yields CASRMGMGEISPLHF.

To note about this clone: A junction boundary mismatches the germline segment, possibly from a read error. This CDR3 is also generated by other DNA sequences in the sample. The chain combines TRBV4-1 with TRBJ2-6; 9 bases fit TRBD2. Per the germline V gene, CDR1 is MGHRA and CDR2 is YSYEKL. CDR3 length: 19 amino acids. CDR3 bases: TGCGCCAGCAGCCACCTGGGACTAGCCGATAGCTCTGGGGCCAACGTTCTGACTTTC. Amino acids: CASSHLGLADSSGANVLTF.

V is TRBV10-3 and J is TRBJ1-1, with 7 nucleotides matching TRBD1. Germline values: CDR1 ENHRY, CDR2 SYGVKD. CDR3 size: 17 residues. J lost 2 bases, V lost 0 bases, and 9 bases had no gene match. The CDR3 loop reads CAISESNVGTVNTEAFF. The CDR3 DNA is TGTGCCATCAGTGAGTCGAATGTGGGGACAGTAAACACTGAAGCTTTCTTT.

This clone is large (0.1 to 1%) by share. CDR3 nucleotide sequence: TGTGCCAGCAGTCCGAGGACAGATCGATATGGCTACACCTTC. Its protein product is CASSPRTDRYGYTF. The J gene is TRBJ1-2, the V gene TRBV6-5, with D perhaps TRBD1 (6 bases). The V end lost 5 bases, the J end lost 5 bases, and 15 bases lay between the germline ends. The V gene's germline CDR1 is MNHEY and CDR2 SVGAGI. CDR3 size: 14 residues.

This chain connects TRBV5-6 to TRBJ1-2; unclear D gene. V was cut by 3 bases and J by 8 bases, with 11 bases left in between. Germline CDR1 and CDR2: SGHDT and YYEEEE. This CDR3 region has 12 residues. CDR3 residues: CASSSDPGGYTF. CDR3 nucleotides: TGTGCCAGCAGCTCCGACCCGGGGGGCTACACCTTC.

The genes are TRBV7-8 and TRBJ2-1; D may be TRBD2 (6 bases). The CDR3 has 16 amino acids. Germline-derived CDR1 and CDR2 are SGHVS and FQNEAQ. V was clipped by 4 bases and J by 6 bases, with 19 bases between them. The CDR3 bases are TGTGCCAGCAGCTCCCTCGGGGGACTGACCTTCAATGAGCAGTTCTTC. Protein: CASSSLGGLTFNEQFF.

The gene calls are TRBV5-8 and TRBJ1-6; 8 bases are shared with TRBD1. The V gene end was trimmed by 4 bases and the J gene end by 0 bases; junction bases not matched to a gene: 6. The V gene's germline CDR1 is SGHTS and CDR2 YDEGEE. CDR3 length equals 17 residues. In DNA, the CDR3 is TGTGCCAGCAGCATAAGACAGGGGAGCTCCTATAATTCACCCCTCCACTTT. Translating gives CASSIRQGSSYNSPLHF.

V usage is TRBV7-2 and J usage is TRBJ2-7; a weak D match, TRBD1 (7 bases). The V end lost 2 bases, the J end lost 1 base, and 12 bases lay between the germline ends. This CDR3 has 15 amino acids. The germline V gene has CDR1 SGHTA and CDR2 FQGNSA. The CDR3 nucleotides read TGTGCCAGCAGCTTACAGCAGGGGGGATCCTACGAGCAGTACTTC. Its protein is CASSLQQGGSYEQYF.

This sequence joins TRBV19 and TRBJ2-3; TRBD1 aligns across 10 bases. Trimming removed 6 bases from V and 3 bases from J; junction bases left unmatched: 6. The CDR3 spans 15 residues. In germline, CDR1 is LNHDA, CDR2 SQIVND (reference sequence). The CDR3 here is CASSRTGGGTDTQYF. CDR3 nucleotides: TGTGCCAGTAGCCGGACAGGGGGAGGGACAGATACGCAGTATTTT.

The genes are TRBV30 and TRBJ2-1; D may be TRBD2 (5 bases). The CDR3 loop spans 15 amino acids. Germline CDR1 GTSNPN, CDR2 SVGIG (reference sequence). V was cut by 4 bases and J by 0 bases, with 13 bases left in between. The chain's CDR3 is CAWNKDLSSYNEQFF. The CDR3 region has the DNA TGTGCCTGGAATAAGGACTTAAGCTCCTACAATGAGCAGTTCTTC. Combining the CDR3 with reference TRBV30 and TRBJ2-1 gives the whole variable domain SQTIHQWPATLVQPVGSPLSLECTVEGTSNPNLYWYRQAAGRGLQLLFYSVGIGQISSEVPQNLSASRPQDRQFILSSKKLLLSDSGFYLCAWNKDLSSYNEQFFGPGTRLTVL.

The rearrangement joins TRBV6-5 to TRBJ2-7; D call uncertain. The V gene's germline CDR1 is MNHEY and CDR2 SVGAGI. This CDR3 region has 13 residues. V lost 5 bases to trimming and J lost 5 bases, with 13 bases between them. The CDR3 sequence: CASSPMTFNEQYV. The DNA of the CDR3 is TGTGCCAGCAGTCCCATGACCTTCAACGAGCAGTACGTC.

The CDR3 is CASSADSSNYGYTF. The CDR3 nucleotides read TGTGCCAGCAGCGCTGACAGTTCTAACTATGGCTACACCTTC. V is TRBV27 and J is TRBJ1-2; tentatively, D is TRBD1 (5 bases). CDR1 is MNHEY and CDR2 is SMNVEV in the germline V gene (reference sequence). The CDR3 sequence is 14 residues long. The V gene lost 6 bases and the J gene lost 0 bases, with 11 bases spanning the gap.

DNA of the CDR3: TGCAGCGTAGAACAGGGGGCCGCAGATACGCAGTATTTT. It specifies CSVEQGAADTQYF. The chain carries TRBV29-1 and TRBJ2-3; TRBD1 matches 9 bases. In germline, CDR1 is SQVTM, CDR2 ANQGSEA. Trimming took 6 bases from V and 4 from J; bases not matched to a gene: 5. The CDR3 is made up of 13 amino acids.

The rearrangement uses TRBV9 and TRBJ2-7; D is uncertain. V was shortened by 0 bases and J by 1 base, with 5 bases between the two germline ends. The germline gives CDR1 SGDLS, CDR2 YYNGEE. CDR3 length: 13 residues. In DNA form, the CDR3 reads TGTGCCAGCAGCGTAGCGCCTTCCTACGAGCAGTACTTC. It translates to CASSVAPSYEQYF.

This clone was counted a few times. CDR3 in DNA: TGTGCCAGCAGGGGCTCGGGACGGATGAACACTGAAGCTTTCTTT. Translated: CASRGSGRMNTEAFF. V usage is TRBV6-5 and J usage is TRBJ1-1; TRBD1 is a possible D gene (5 bases). The V gene lost 6 bases and the J gene lost 0 bases, with 14 bases spanning the gap. The CDR3 runs to 15 residues. CDR1 and CDR2 from the germline V gene are MNHEY and SVGAGI.

The chain is built from TRBV10-3 and TRBJ2-7, with TRBD2 matching 7 bases. The CDR3 is 14 amino acids. Germline values: CDR1 ENHRY, CDR2 SYGVKD. V gave up 6 bases and J gave up 2 bases; unmatched junction bases: 7. CDR3 region: CAISGTAGAYEQYF. The DNA of the CDR3 is TGTGCCATCAGCGGGACGGCGGGGGCCTACGAGCAGTACTTC.